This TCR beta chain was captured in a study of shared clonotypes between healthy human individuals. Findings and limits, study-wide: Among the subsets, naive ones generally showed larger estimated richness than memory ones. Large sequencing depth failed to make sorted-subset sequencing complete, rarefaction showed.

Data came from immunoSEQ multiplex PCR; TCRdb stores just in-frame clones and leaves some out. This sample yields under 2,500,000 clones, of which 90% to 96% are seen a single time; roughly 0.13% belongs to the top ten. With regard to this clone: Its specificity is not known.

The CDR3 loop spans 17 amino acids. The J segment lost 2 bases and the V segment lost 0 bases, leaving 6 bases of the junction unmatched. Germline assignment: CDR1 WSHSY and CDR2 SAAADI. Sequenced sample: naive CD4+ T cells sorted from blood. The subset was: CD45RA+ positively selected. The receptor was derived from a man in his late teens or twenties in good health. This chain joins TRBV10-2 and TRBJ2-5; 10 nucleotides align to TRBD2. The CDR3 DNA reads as TGCGCCAGCAGTGAGTCGTACACTAGCGGGGATCAAGAGACCCAGTACTTC. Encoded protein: CASSESYTSGDQETQYF.